This passage covers 17 T cell receptor beta chains from one sample sequenced in a study of blood T cell repertoires in COVID-19. Assay: immunoSEQ multiplex PCR; the TCRdb copy retains only in-frame clones and omits some. The data show roughly 320,000 clones, 70% to 90% seen once. Material for sequencing was PBMCs or T cells enriched from blood (not recorded which). The source of these receptors is a man aged 30 to 45 who had recovered from COVID-19.

The chain combines TRBV5-1 with TRBJ2-3; D possibly corresponds to TRBD1 (5 bases). The germline V gene encodes CDR1 SGHRS and CDR2 YFSETQ. V was pared by 0 bases and J by 3 bases, with 11 bases between. The CDR3 contains 15 residues. The CDR3 sequence is CASSLVREGTDTQYF. DNA of the CDR3: TGCGCCAGCAGCTTGGTCAGGGAAGGAACAGATACGCAGTATTTT.

This chain uses TRBV7-2 with TRBJ2-7; D might be TRBD2 (6 bases). The CDR3 has 15 amino acids. The V end lost 5 bases, the J end lost 2 bases, and 16 bases lay between the germline ends. CDR1 is SGHTA and CDR2 is FQGNSA in the germline V gene. The CDR3 loop reads CASSRLGSGTYEQYF. The CDR3 nucleotides read TGTGCCAGCAGCCGGTTGGGTAGCGGAACCTACGAGCAGTACTTC.

The chain uses TRBV11-2 and TRBJ2-7; 10 nucleotides match TRBD1. The CDR3 extends over 14 amino acids. The V segment lost 5 bases and the J segment 7 bases; nucleotides outside the gene matches: 8. Germline values: CDR1 SGHAT, CDR2 FQNNGV. CDR3 in DNA: TGTGCCAGCAGCCCGGGACAGGGGTTGTGGGAGCAGTACTTC. It translates to CASSPGQGLWEQYF. The whole variable domain, filled in from reference TRBV11-2 and TRBJ2-7, reads EAGVAQSPRYKIIEKRQSVAFWCNPISGHATLYWYQQILGQGPKLLIQFQNNGVVDDSQLPKDRFSAERLKGVDSTLKIQPAKLEDSAVYLCASSPGQGLWEQYFGPGTRLTVT.

J is TRBJ2-2 and V is TRBV6-6, with 9 bases identical to TRBD2. This CDR3 has 14 residues. Losses at the gene ends were 8 bases for V and 3 bases for J; bases not matched to a gene: 4. Germline V lookup: CDR1 MNHNY, CDR2 SVGAGI (reference sequence). The CDR3 loop reads CASSRTSDTGELFF. DNA of the CDR3: TGTGCCAGCTCTAGGACTAGCGACACCGGGGAGCTGTTTTTT.

The chain has TRBV18 and TRBJ1-3, with D possibly matching TRBD1 (6 bases). Germline-derived CDR1 and CDR2 are KGHSH and LQKENI. The CDR3 is 15 amino acids. Trimming stripped 6 bases from V and 0 bases from J, with 12 bases between. DNA for the CDR3: TGTGCCAGCTCCCCGGACAGCTTCTCTGGAAACACCATATATTTT. Its protein is CASSPDSFSGNTIYF. Using reference TRBV18 and TRBJ1-3 for the parts outside the CDR3, the full variable domain is NAGVMQNPRHLVRRRGQEARLRCSPMKGHSHVYWYRQLPEEGLKFMVYLQKENIIDESGMPKERFSAEFPKEGPSILRIQQVVRGDSAAYFCASSPDSFSGNTIYFGEGSWLTVV.

The rearrangement links TRBV7-9 to TRBJ2-7; D possibly corresponds to TRBD2 (6 bases). This CDR3 has 13 amino acids. Germline V lookup: CDR1 SEHNR, CDR2 FQNEAQ (reference sequence). V lost 3 bases and J 6 bases, leaving 12 bases between the germline ends. DNA of the CDR3: TGTGCCAGCAGCTTCCACGGGGGAGGCGAGCAGTACTTC. Its translation is CASSFHGGGEQYF.

The rearrangement joins TRBV7-6 to TRBJ1-3, with a tentative D call TRBD1 (6 bases). Germline V gene lookup returns CDR1 SGHVS and CDR2 FNYEAQ. The CDR3 spans 15 residues. V dropped 5 bases and J dropped 1 base, with 12 bases sitting between them. The CDR3 nucleotides are TGTGCCAGCAGCCAATGGACAGATTCTGGAAACACCATATATTTT. Amino acid sequence: CASSQWTDSGNTIYF.

CDR3 region: CASFFSGNTIYF. For the CDR3, the DNA is TGTGCCAGCTTCTTCTCTGGAAACACCATATATTTT. The J gene is TRBJ1-3, the V gene TRBV18; D gene ambiguous. CDR3 size: 12 residues. CDR1 is KGHSH and CDR2 is LQKENI in the germline V gene. V was pared by 7 bases and J by 0 bases, with 4 bases between.

The rearrangement links TRBV9 to TRBJ1-3; 8 nucleotides line up with TRBD1. CDR1 and CDR2 from the germline V gene are SGDLS and YYNGEE. V gave up 3 bases and J gave up 0 bases; unmatched junction bases: 2. CDR3 length: 15 amino acids. The CDR3 spells CASSADRGSGNTIYF. As DNA, the CDR3 is TGTGCCAGCAGCGCCGACAGGGGCTCTGGAAACACCATATATTTT. The full variable domain, rest sourced from reference TRBV9 and TRBJ1-3, is DSGVTQTPKHLITATGQRVTLRCSPRSGDLSVYWYQQSLDQGLQFLIQYYNGEERAKGNILERFSAQQFPDLHSELNLSSLELGDSALYFCASSADRGSGNTIYFGEGSWLTVV.

The V call is TRBV4-1, the J call TRBJ1-2; perhaps TRBD1 as D (5 bases). This CDR3 is built from 12 residues. The germline V gene encodes CDR1 MGHRA and CDR2 YSYEKL. V was cut by 7 bases and J by 8 bases, with 14 bases left in between. The CDR3 coding sequence is TGCGCCAGCAACCACCCAGGGCGAGGCTACACCTTC. It encodes CASNHPGRGYTF.

The J gene is TRBJ2-7, the V gene TRBV29-1, with D uncertain. In germline, CDR1 is SQVTM, CDR2 ANQGSEA. The CDR3 totals 11 residues. With 1 base removed from V and 7 bases from J, the gap between germline ends came to 8 bases. CDR3 sequence reads: CSVEGPREQYF. The CDR3 DNA follows: TGCAGCGTTGAAGGACCGAGGGAGCAGTACTTC.

The V call is TRBV11-2, the J call TRBJ2-1; 7 bases agree with TRBD2. CDR3 size: 14 residues. Germline CDR1 reads SGHAT; CDR2 reads FQNNGV. V lost 4 bases to trimming and J lost 12 bases; unmatched junction nucleotides: 12. The CDR3 region is CASSSTSGEGGQFF. The CDR3 DNA follows: TGTGCCAGCAGCTCCACCTCTGGGGAGGGCGGGCAGTTCTTC.

The chain uses TRBV6-1 and TRBJ1-6, with D tentatively TRBD1 (6 bases). The length of the CDR3 is 15 residues. V was shortened by 0 bases and J by 10 bases, with 13 bases between the two germline ends. In germline, CDR1 is MNHNS, CDR2 SASEGT. The CDR3 sequence: CASSEAQGQGSPLHF. The CDR3 DNA follows: TGTGCCAGCAGTGAAGCGCAGGGGCAAGGATCACCCCTCCACTTT.

The chain uses TRBV5-1 and TRBJ1-3; D not certain. The CDR3 spans 14 residues. V lost 4 bases to trimming and J lost 3 bases, with 11 bases between them. From germline, CDR1 is SGHRS and CDR2 YFSETQ. The CDR3, as DNA: TGCGCCAGCAGCGGAGATCCCCTTGGAAACACCATATATTTT. Translating it yields CASSGDPLGNTIYF.

The chain links TRBV9 to TRBJ2-3; perhaps TRBD1 as D (6 bases). The CDR3 has 17 amino acids. Germline lookup yields CDR1 SGDLS and CDR2 YYNGEE. Deletions cut 0 bases from V and 3 bases from J, with 17 bases between. The CDR3 protein is CASSVALGTRSTDTQYF. The CDR3 nucleotides are TGTGCCAGCAGCGTAGCCTTGGGGACACGTTCAACAGATACGCAGTATTTT. The whole variable domain, filled in from reference TRBV9 and TRBJ2-3, reads DSGVTQTPKHLITATGQRVTLRCSPRSGDLSVYWYQQSLDQGLQFLIQYYNGEERAKGNILERFSAQQFPDLHSELNLSSLELGDSALYFCASSVALGTRSTDTQYFGPGTRLTVL.

The chain uses TRBV7-2 and TRBJ2-7; 8 bases line up with TRBD2. The CDR3 is 14 residues long. Germline assignment: CDR1 SGHTA and CDR2 FQGNSA. V trimming: 8 bases; J trimming: 7 bases; junction bases outside the gene matches: 13. The CDR3 bases are TGTGCCAGCGGGGTCCGGGGGGGCCCGGGAGAGCAGTACTTC. Encoded protein: CASGVRGGPGEQYF. Full variable domain (rest looked up from reference TRBV7-2 and TRBJ2-7): GAGVSQSPSNKVTEKGKDVELRCDPISGHTALYWYRQSLGQGLEFLIYFQGNSAPDKSGLPSDRFSAERTGGSVSTLTIQRTQQEDSAVYLCASGVRGGPGEQYFGPGTRLTVT.

This clone was picked up one time. The J gene is TRBJ1-4, the V gene TRBV19; no reliable D call. The CDR3 spans 16 residues. CDR1 is LNHDA, CDR2 SQIVND, per germline (reference sequence). V was clipped by 5 bases and J by 4 bases, with 17 bases between them. The CDR3 spells CASSPLSVTHNEKLFF. The CDR3 bases are TGTGCCAGTAGTCCCCTTTCGGTGACACATAATGAAAAACTGTTTTTT.